This T cell receptor beta chain was recorded in a study of shared clonotypes between healthy human individuals. Some clones are missing from TCRdb's copy, which holds only in-frame ones; the method was immunoSEQ multiplex PCR. This repertoire shows around 2,100,000 clones, approximately 94% found once; its top ten account for 1.2%. CD8 cells regarded as naive lacked CD45RO, were positively chosen for CCR7, and omitted terminally differentiated effector memory CD45RA+ cells. Study-wide results and caveats: Generation probabilities of non-shared clonotypes were lower (relative to those shared by all four donors).

To note about this clone: Its specificity is not known.

V was cut by 3 bases and J by 5 bases, with 10 bases left in between. Germline V gene lookup returns CDR1 SGHAT and CDR2 FQNNGV. CDR3 length: 13 residues. This sequence joins TRBV11-2 and TRBJ1-1; tentatively, D is TRBD1 (5 bases). This receptor was obtained from a man between 18 and 35 years old in good health. Sequenced sample: naive CD8+ T cells sorted from blood. The CDR3 region has the DNA TGTGCCAGCAGCTTGGGAGGGGAGACTGAAGCTTTCTTT. It yields the protein CASSLGGETEAFF.